This is a list of T cell receptor beta chains from one sample in a study of cytomegalovirus exposure and HLA in healthy donors. Repertoires were generated with immunoSEQ multiplex PCR, while TCRdb's copy carries only in-frame clones and drops some. The sample has under 200,000 clones; 70% to 80% are singletons. The specimen was PBMCs. The receptors were gathered from a male donor in good health and CMV-seropositive. CDR3s include the opening cysteine and the closing phenylalanine or tryptophan. D genes are given only for firm matches. Where a row states a size, it is once, few, many or the class of an expanded clone; other rows omit it.

clone size,J gene,V gene,D gene,CDR3 protein,CDR3 DNA
NA,TRBJ2-1,TRBV13,NA,CASSLERFGGGRGEQFF,TGTGCCAGCAGCTTAGAACGATTCGGGGGAGGCCGGGGGGAGCAGTTCTTC
NA,TRBJ2-3,TRBV6-6,NA,CASRPQATDTQYF,TGTGCCAGCAGGCCCCAAGCTACAGATACGCAGTATTTT
NA,TRBJ2-7,TRBV5-1,NA,CASSLGAHPGSGALYEQYF,TGCGCCAGCAGCTTGGGAGCCCACCCCGGCAGCGGAGCTCTGTACGAGCAGTACTTC
NA,TRBJ1-5,TRBV5-6,NA,CASHRQSNQPQHF,TGTGCCAGCCATAGACAGAGCAATCAGCCCCAGCATTTT
NA,TRBJ2-2,TRBV7-2,TRBD1,CASSLAWGQGGELFF,TGTGCCAGCAGCTTAGCTTGGGGACAGGGAGGGGAGCTGTTTTTT
NA,TRBJ2-7,TRBV7-9,NA,CASSLIRAGYEQYF,TGTGCCAGCAGTTTAATCCGTGCAGGGTACGAGCAGTACTTC
NA,TRBJ2-7,TRBV7-2,TRBD2,CASSLAAWGGLSYEQYF,TGTGCCAGCAGCTTAGCGGCCTGGGGGGGACTGTCTTACGAGCAGTACTTC
once,TRBJ2-7,TRBV5-1,TRBD2,CASSLKLASYEQYF,TGCGCCAGCAGCTTAAAACTAGCGTCCTACGAGCAGTACTTC
NA,TRBJ2-2,TRBV11-3,TRBD1,CASSIQTGNTGELFF,TGTGCCAGCAGCATTCAGACAGGGAATACCGGGGAGCTGTTTTTT
NA,TRBJ1-1,TRBV7-9,TRBD1,CASSFRTGGWVEAFF,TGTGCCAGCAGTTTCAGGACAGGGGGCTGGGTTGAAGCTTTCTTT
NA,TRBJ2-7,TRBV5-1,TRBD2,CASSWGLAGVGHEQYF,TGCGCCAGCAGCTGGGGACTAGCGGGAGTAGGACACGAGCAGTACTTC
once,TRBJ1-2,TRBV14,TRBD1,CASSPTGANYGYTF,TGTGCCAGCAGCCCGACAGGGGCTAACTATGGCTACACCTTC
NA,TRBJ2-4,TRBV5-6,TRBD2,CASSSGTSGRGNQYF,TGTGCCAGCAGCTCTGGGACTAGCGGCAGGGGGAATCAGTACTTC
NA,TRBJ2-6,TRBV7-9,NA,CASSSTQVTAGANVLTF,TGTGCCAGCAGCTCTACGCAGGTTACTGCTGGGGCCAACGTCCTGACTTTC
NA,TRBJ2-3,TRBV28,TRBD1,CASSLKPGQGTYTQYF,TGTGCCAGCAGCCTAAAACCGGGACAGGGCACATATACGCAGTATTTT
once,TRBJ2-3,TRBV6-1,TRBD2,CASKVASGRSDTQYF,TGTGCCAGCAAGGTGGCTAGCGGTAGGTCAGATACGCAGTATTTT
few,TRBJ1-3,TRBV19,NA,CASSRPGISGNTIYF,TGTGCCAGCTCACGCCCCGGGATCTCTGGAAACACCATATATTTT
NA,TRBJ2-1,TRBV7-2,TRBD2,CASSNHPTSGGANEQFF,TGTGCCAGCAGCAACCACCCGACTAGCGGGGGGGCCAATGAGCAGTTCTTC
NA,TRBJ2-1,TRBV19,NA,CASSRRAYNEQFF,TGTGCCAGTAGTAGGCGGGCATACAATGAGCAGTTCTTC
NA,TRBJ2-7,TRBV7-2,TRBD1,CASSSDRGRHARNYEQYF,TGTGCCAGCAGCTCGGACAGGGGGCGACACGCCCGAAACTACGAGCAGTACTTC
once,TRBJ2-3,TRBV7-3,TRBD2,CASSLSAGGPGTDTQYF,TGTGCCAGCAGCTTATCGGCGGGAGGGCCTGGGACAGATACGCAGTATTTT
NA,TRBJ2-3,TRBV7-2,TRBD1,CASSSGTGGTDTQYF,TGTGCCAGCAGCTCCGGGACAGGGGGCACCGATACGCAGTATTTT
NA,TRBJ2-7,TRBV4-2,TRBD2,CASSPAGTSEYEQYF,TGTGCCAGCAGCCCCGCGGGGACTAGCGAATACGAGCAGTACTTC
NA,TRBJ2-1,TRBV4-1,NA,CASSLGYNEQFF,TGCGCCAGCAGCCTCGGTTACAATGAGCAGTTCTTC
NA,TRBJ1-6,TRBV6-1,NA,CASSEGAGYSPLHF,TGTGCCAGCAGTGAAGGGGCAGGGTATTCACCCCTCCACTTT
few,TRBJ1-2,TRBV5-1,TRBD1,CASSSRQGNYGYTF,TGCGCCAGCAGCTCCCGACAGGGGAACTATGGCTACACCTTC
once,TRBJ2-1,TRBV4-1,TRBD1,CASSQESSRGPGFF,TGCGCCAGCAGCCAAGAAAGTAGCAGGGGGCCAGGGTTCTTC
NA,TRBJ2-6,TRBV5-6,TRBD1,CASSEPRDRSGANVLTF,TGTGCCAGCAGCGAACCCCGGGACAGATCTGGGGCCAACGTCCTGACTTTC
once,TRBJ2-3,TRBV13,TRBD2,CASSLGIWTGGSGYTQYF,TGTGCCAGCAGCTTAGGAATCTGGACGGGGGGTTCCGGATATACGCAGTATTTT
NA,TRBJ2-7,TRBV6-5,NA,CASSSTGVRNYEQYF,TGTGCCAGCAGTTCGACGGGGGTAAGGAACTACGAGCAGTACTTC
NA,TRBJ2-1,TRBV9,TRBD2,CASSVDGGISYNEQFF,TGTGCCAGCAGCGTAGACGGGGGGATTTCCTACAATGAGCAGTTCTTC
NA,TRBJ2-7,TRBV5-8,TRBD1,CASSFRQGAYEQYF,TGTGCCAGCAGCTTTCGACAGGGGGCATACGAGCAGTACTTC
NA,TRBJ2-2,TRBV6-5,TRBD1,CASSRQGAGELFF,TGTGCCAGCAGTCGACAGGGGGCCGGGGAGCTGTTTTTT
NA,TRBJ1-2,TRBV6-5,NA,CATALRGYGYTF,TGTGCCACCGCTCTGCGGGGCTATGGCTACACCTTC
few,TRBJ1-1,TRBV19,TRBD1,CASKAGGGNTEAFF,TGTGCCAGTAAGGCAGGGGGCGGGAACACTGAAGCTTTCTTT
NA,TRBJ2-7,TRBV4-1,TRBD1,CASSQTTGTGDEQYF,TGCGCCAGCAGCCAAACCACCGGGACAGGGGACGAGCAGTACTTC
NA,TRBJ1-4,TRBV30,NA,CAWSQANEKLFF,TGTGCCTGGAGCCAGGCTAATGAAAAACTGTTTTTT